The entry below gives a single T cell receptor beta chain sequence along with its context. Its antigen is still unknown. The data were taken from a study of shared clonotypes between healthy human individuals. Study outcomes and limitations: Around 4.7% was the fraction of naive CD4 clonotypes found shared across a few donors.

With 0 bases removed from V and 1 base from J, the gap between germline ends came to 11 bases. In germline, CDR1 is SGHRS, CDR2 YFSETQ. The CDR3 has 16 residues. Study processing details: Filtering differed for immunoSEQ, which gave only junction sequences without quality scores. Repertoires were generated with immunoSEQ multiplex PCR, while TCRdb's copy carries only in-frame clones and drops some. That table is the source of V, J and clone size, and D and trimming were worked out from the DNA. The sample has 2 million or so clones, roughly 94% seen once. The sample comprised naive CD4+ T cells sorted from blood. The subset is: CD45RA+ positively selected. The clonotype originates from a man aged 18 to 29 in good health. The genes are TRBV5-1 and TRBJ1-3, with D uncertain. The CDR3 reads CASSLGVGSSGNTIYF. In DNA form, the CDR3 reads TGCGCCAGCAGCTTGGGGGTTGGATCTTCTGGAAACACCATATATTTT.